This T cell receptor (beta chain) was recovered during a study of blood T cell repertoires in COVID-19. Study-wide background: Sites in the United States, Italy and Spain provided acute and convalescent COVID-19 samples. The analysed material was cDNA or gDNA that came from T cells, B-cell-depleted T cells, or PBMCs.

In the source study's methods: For nucleated cells, counts were estimated from reference gene primer amplification. Assay: immunoSEQ multiplex PCR; the TCRdb copy retains only in-frame clones and omits some. V and J calls and clone size are given by that table; D and trimming were obtained from the DNA. The sample holds 110,000 to 150,000 clones, around 87% seen once. After removal of 5 bases from V and 4 bases from J, the junction contained 4 bases not matched to a gene. The germline V gene encodes CDR1 MNHEY and CDR2 SVGAGI. The CDR3 is 13 residues long. This chain uses TRBV6-5 with TRBJ2-5; TRBD1 matches 7 bases. The specimen sequenced was peripheral blood. The clonotype originates from a woman aged 60 to 75 with active COVID-19. The DNA for the CDR3 is TGTGCCAGCAGTCGTACAGGGGTAGAGACCCAGTACTTC. Its protein is CASSRTGVETQYF.